The source of this T cell receptor beta chain is a study of cytomegalovirus exposure and HLA in healthy donors (dated by TCRdb to 2015 to 2018). Notes on the research overall: An earlier analysis of roughly 630 of the donors reported 250 to 300 Gb of sequence data and some 120 million unique TCR beta sequences from roughly 200 million T cells. Roughly 300 gigabases of sequencing data and approximately 84 million unique TCR sequences were included in an early release covering roughly 700 HLA-typed donors. Of the roughly 400 genotyped donors, roughly 80% fell in the genetic ancestry cluster associated with self-reported Caucasian donors. The study was designed to test whether signatures of past pathogen exposure could be identified by cataloging public T cell receptors. The study profiled the T cell repertoires of 500 to 800 subjects by immunosequencing and related them to cytomegalovirus serostatus. Besides the first cohort of 666 subjects, a separate validation cohort made up of around 120 different subjects was used. High-throughput TCR immunosequencing, statistical association of individual TCRs with disease status, and machine learning were combined to predict cytomegalovirus infection status. A later analysis re-analyzed previously published TCR beta repertoires from 666 donors and added high-resolution HLA genotyping to study TCR occurrence patterns. In the later analysis, no new phenotypic data were used to find candidate immune exposures; instead, reliance was placed on TCR beta sequences and their occurrence across donors. To decide whether each TCR beta V gene segment behaved as functional or pseudogenic, an earlier analysis of approximately 600 of the donors relied on high-throughput TCR beta sequencing. Donor age, sex, ethnicity and CMV serostatus were compiled alongside the repertoire data. In a later genetic analysis, genome-wide SNP genotypes for 398 of the 666 donors were used, and that subset was treated as a discovery cohort. All discovery cohort repertoires had been generated using a single sequencing platform. Class I and class II HLA loci were covered by the typing at four-digit resolution. Typing coverage varied by locus: roughly 629-640 donors for A, B, C, DRB1 and DQB1; more than 500 for DQA1; around 570 for DPA1; approximately 470 for DPB1. About five DR-DQ haplotypes were treated as single units for association and clustering because of strong linkage in the cohort. On average, roughly 250,000 unique TCR beta nucleotide sequences were sequenced per donor among a few hundred genotyped donors of the cohort, with roughly 18% of those sequences being non-productive.

Points the paper makes about the study in general: Most TCR sequences were seen in very few donors, while some public TCRs were found in many individuals. In vitro tests confirmed that a few of the cytomegalovirus-associated TCR beta chains recognize cytomegalovirus antigens. Cytomegalovirus status was reported to be diagnosed by the classifier with high specificity and sensitivity in both the original and validation cohorts. The study gave a list of about 150 TCR beta chains associated with cytomegalovirus. A later analysis associated some 17,000 TCR beta sequences with specific HLA alleles at a false discovery rate of 0.05. Sequencing depth was assumed to be roughly uniform across donors in the presence/absence analyses, though that assumption may not hold. CMV serostatus was the only immune exposure information available for the cohort. A later analysis found that HLA-associated TCR beta chains were more clonally expanded and had lower generation probabilities than equally common non-associated chains. Because the 87-base-pair reads could not distinguish some IMGT-functional V segments, including TRBV6-2 and TRBV6-3, those segments were excluded. Because HLA typing was missing for some donors at each locus, association tests included only the typed subset. A cluster of highly shared sequence variants was judged likely to represent a technical artifact of the sequencing pipeline. A further reported finding was that TCR beta sequences accurately predicted the HLA-A and HLA-B alleles for most subjects in the first cohort. In an earlier analysis of some 550 of the donors, most TCR beta V segments were observed in productive rearrangements about 90% or about 30% of the time, broadly matching IMGT annotations. In this cohort, only TCR beta chains were sequenced, and detectable features were limited by the absence of alpha or paired-chain data. According to the authors, the approach could potentially be generalized to other disease states and immunological phenotypes. A later analysis reported that several top co-occurrence clusters appeared linked to parvovirus B19, influenza, CMV and Epstein-Barr virus. Most CMV-associated TCR beta chains appeared to be HLA-restricted in a later analysis, and the HLA associations seemed to be driven largely by CMV exposure. Linkage disequilibrium might explain the correlated functional status among segregating V segments, but an unknown experimental factor could not be excluded. According to a later analysis, TCR association rates differed among HLA loci, with DRB1 alleles showing the most associated TCRs and HLA-C alleles showing the fewest. In a later genetic analysis, a missense DCLRE1C variant was associated with V-gene and J-gene trimming of TCR beta chains, and the association was replicated in an independent cohort. Because counts were too low, more than 15 rarely observed V segments, including chromosome 9 orphons, were excluded from the earlier analysis of a few hundred of the donors. According to a later genetic analysis, donors in an Asian-associated ancestry cluster had fewer N-insertions in productive TCRs than the approximately 670-donor mean. When HLA alleles, especially DR and DQ, strongly co-occurred, attributing TCR associations to individual alleles was difficult.

The cohort was made up of approximately 670 healthy bone marrow donors. At the time of sampling, every cohort member was nominally healthy, though immune exposures that went unrecorded were likely present. The donor was CMV seropositive and was included in the group of about 290 seropositive cohort members. A peripheral blood sample was collected from each donor, and TCR beta sequencing was performed on peripheral blood mononuclear cells. The Qiagen DNeasy Blood Extraction Kit was used to extract genomic DNA from the blood cell samples. To note about this clone: What this receptor recognizes is not known. The junction differs from germline at one of its ends, possibly a read error.

Libraries were made using the immunoSEQ multiplex PCR assay. The multiplex PCR relied on a mix of 60 forward primers for TCR Vbeta segments and 13 reverse primers for TCR Jbeta segments. The CDR3 region of rearranged TCR beta genes was amplified from genomic DNA by a multiplex PCR assay. The Illumina HiSeq System was used to sequence the amplified TCR beta libraries as 87-base-pair reads. The authors' analysis ran thus. Across the 600 to 700 repertoires, a later analysis counted 80 million or so unique TCR beta chains, roughly 11 million of which were shared by at least two donors. Raw reads were error-corrected and collapsed into unique sequences by a nearest-neighbor algorithm in which closely related sequences were merged to remove PCR and sequencing errors. V, D and J gene segments were assigned by aligning CDR3 sequences to IMGT reference sequences. For a sequence to be retained, a match of at least six nucleotides was required to both a V gene segment and a J gene segment. A rearrangement counted as productive if the CDR3 had no stop codons and remained in frame with V and J, and every other rearrangement counted as non-productive. CDR3 was defined by IMGT convention, running from the second conserved V-encoded cysteine to the conserved J-encoded phenylalanine. In an earlier analysis of 500 to 650 of the donors, sequences lacking an unambiguous match to a single V gene segment were excluded. An earlier analysis of 550 to 650 of the donors classified V segments as functional when productive rearrangements were above 56.7% and as segregating when the standard deviation between donors was above 5%. To diagnose cytomegalovirus status from the catalog of TCR beta chain sequences, a statistical classification framework was built. V and J gene assignment, in a later analysis, came from comparing TCR nucleotide sequences with IMGT/GENE-DB human TR gene sequences. The TCRdist pipeline was used in a later analysis to assign CDR3 sequences and most-parsimonious VDJ recombination scenarios. In a later analysis, every TCR beta chain was defined by the combination of its CDR3 amino acid sequence and its V-gene family, and reads without a unique V-gene family were dropped. A later analysis removed nearly 600 highly shared, low-generation-probability nucleotide sequences to deal with suspected cross-contamination and a sequencing artifact. In a later analysis, a clonal expansion index was calculated for each public chain from normalized within-repertoire ranks of inferred template counts. In a later analysis, generation probabilities were computed with a VDJ recombination model fitted to out-of-frame rearrangements, and the resulting probabilities were checked against IGoR. In a later analysis, hypergeometric tests were used to score TCR-TCR, TCR-HLA and TCR-CMV co-occurrence, with a repertoire-size bias correction applied to TCR pairs. False discovery rates were estimated in a later analysis by permuting HLA or CMV assignments 20 times. In a later analysis, co-occurring TCRs were grouped with DBSCAN, and TCRdist sequence similarity was added when clustering was performed within HLA-allele-positive subsets. Co-occurrence clustering excluded repertoires with fewer than 30,000 or more than 120,000 public chains, plus five with anomalous nucleotide sharing. The immuneACCESS repertoire file appears here via TCRdb, limited to in-frame rearrangements. These files lack a portion of the clones; in checked studies, under half of the deficit traces to unresolved V genes, and the cause of the others is not known. The V and J calls and clone size were taken over from that table, and D and trimming were inferred from the DNA. The sample table contains 100,000 to 150,000 clones; only one count was recorded for around 77% of them. The ten top clones hold 10% to 15% of the sample.

For CDR1 and CDR2, the germline V gene lists MGHRA and YSYEKL. Measured from the cysteine to the phenylalanine, the CDR3 is 15 residues long. The kept DNA is CDR3 alone, 45 bases in frame from the first base. The sequencing input was PBMCs. The TCR sequence derives from a woman aged 40 to 49 in good health and CMV-seropositive. Recombination connected TRBV4-1 to TRBJ2-7; a weak D assignment points to TRBD1 (5 bases agree). The sequenced DNA: TGCGCCAGCAGCGAAGACAGATTTAACTCCTACGAGCAGTACTTC. It translates to CASSEDRFNSYEQYF.